A selection of T cell receptor beta chains follows, all from one sample in a study of cytomegalovirus exposure and HLA in healthy donors. Clones were sequenced by immunoSEQ multiplex PCR, and TCRdb holds only the in-frame ones, with some missing. The repertoire has 160,000 or so clones, over 60% of them found once; the top ten carry more than 5.5%. The source material was PBMCs. The receptors originated from a middle-aged man in good health and CMV-seronegative. Each CDR3 is given with its conserved first and last residue. The order of the fields is J gene, clone size, V gene, D gene, CDR3 protein, CDR3 DNA. A D gene is named only where the DNA matches it firmly. Size is omitted from some rows. Given values are once, few, many or a class for expanded clones.

TRBJ1-1 . TRBV25-1 . CASSELGRTSTEAFF TGTGCCAGCAGTGAATTGGGGCGGACAAGCACTGAAGCTTTCTTT
TRBJ1-2 . TRBV7-9 . CASSALRGHNYGYTF TGTGCCAGCAGTGCGCTCAGGGGCCACAACTATGGCTACACCTTC
TRBJ1-4 few TRBV5-5 TRBD1 CASSARQGLGEKLFF TGTGCCAGCAGCGCACGACAGGGATTGGGTGAAAAACTGTTTTTT
TRBJ2-5 . TRBV7-9 TRBD2 CASSHLLADQETQYF TGTGCCAGCAGCCACCTACTAGCGGATCAAGAGACCCAGTACTTC
TRBJ1-2 . TRBV27 . CASSAGVGYTF TGTGCCAGCAGCGCGGGGGTCGGCTACACCTTC
TRBJ2-6 . TRBV4-1 TRBD1 CASSRDRDRGFAGANVLTF TGCGCCAGCAGCCGGGACCGGGACAGGGGTTTTGCGGGGGCCAACGTCCTGACTTTC
TRBJ1-3 once TRBV5-1 . CASSLAGFSGNTIYF TGCGCCAGCAGCTTGGCCGGTTTCTCTGGAAACACCATATATTTT
TRBJ1-5 . TRBV7-2 . CASSLFGQPQHF TGTGCCAGCAGCTTATTTGGCCAGCCCCAGCATTTT
TRBJ1-1 . TRBV13 TRBD1 CASSVQGARAFF TGTGCCAGCAGCGTTCAGGGGGCGCGGGCTTTCTTT
TRBJ2-3 few TRBV29-1 TRBD1 CSVEQGGTDTQYF TGCAGCGTTGAACAGGGGGGCACAGATACGCAGTATTTT
TRBJ2-3 . TRBV18 TRBD1 CASSGQESTDTQYF TGTGCCAGCTCAGGACAGGAGAGCACAGATACGCAGTATTTT
TRBJ2-1 . TRBV4-1 TRBD1 CASSYTPTGFLGNEQFF TGCGCCAGCAGCTACACTCCGACAGGGTTTTTGGGGAATGAGCAGTTCTTC
TRBJ2-3 few TRBV7-8 . CASSFGEDTQYF TGTGCCAGCAGCTTCGGGGAAGATACGCAGTATTTT
TRBJ1-2 . TRBV6-6 . CASSYSRTGTYVYTF TGTGCCAGCAGTTACTCCAGGACTGGAACCTATGTCTACACCTTC
TRBJ2-3 once TRBV6-5 TRBD2 CASSYNGGASTDTQYF TGTGCCAGCAGTTATAACGGGGGGGCCAGCACAGATACGCAGTATTTT
TRBJ1-2 . TRBV27 . CASSLYGDGYTF TGTGCCAGCAGTTTATACGGAGATGGCTACACCTTC
TRBJ2-7 . TRBV4-1 . CASSQDLSPIYEQYF TGCGCCAGCAGCCAAGACCTATCCCCCATCTACGAGCAGTACTTC
TRBJ1-5 . TRBV2 TRBD1 CASSWDRGSNQPQHF TGTGCCAGCAGTTGGGACAGGGGTAGCAATCAGCCCCAGCATTTT
TRBJ2-7 . TRBV5-6 TRBD2 CASSPPSGSNEQYF TGTGCCAGCAGCCCCCCTAGCGGGAGTAACGAGCAGTACTTC
TRBJ2-7 . TRBV6-6 . CASRLGAGGYYEQYF TGTGCCAGCAGGTTAGGGGCAGGGGGGTACTACGAGCAGTACTTC
TRBJ1-6 . TRBV18 . CASSNARVNNSPLHF TGTGCCAGCTCAAACGCGAGAGTTAATAATTCACCCCTCCACTTT
TRBJ1-5 . TRBV7-3 . CASSLDPSQPQHF TGTGCCAGCAGCTTAGATCCCAGTCAGCCCCAGCATTTT
TRBJ2-1 . TRBV30 . CAWSVQADTYNEQFF TGTGCCTGGAGTGTACAAGCGGATACCTACAATGAGCAGTTCTTC
TRBJ2-1 . TRBV7-2 TRBD1 CASSPDRGSYNEQFF TGTGCCAGCAGCCCAGACAGGGGCTCCTACAATGAGCAGTTCTTC
TRBJ2-1 . TRBV30 . CAWSVRENEQFF TGTGCCTGGAGTGTACGGGAGAATGAGCAGTTCTTC